This T cell receptor (beta chain) was recovered during a study of human T cells and chemical hapten exposure. This clonotype was recorded many times. Original methodology: Ranging from about 20,000 to 700,000, TCR counts per sample had a median value of approximately 97,000. Using its own MiXCR run on the RACE reads, TCRdb lists one record per CDR3 protein. The V and J calls and clone size come from TCRdb's table, not from the authors' own analysis. The sample includes around 65,000 distinct CDR3 sequences, 5.5% to 7.5% of them seen just once. This sample's time point: healthy volunteer bleed at 6 weeks. Unfractionated whole blood yielded total RNA. This TCR was recovered from a female donor in good health. Some clones in this sample may be carry-over from other donors' samples. Sequenced input: whole blood.

The chain's CDR3 is CAWNRGAGGYTF. The CDR3 DNA is TGTGCCTGGAATCGGGGGGCAGGTGGCTACACCTTC. The rearrangement uses TRBV30 and TRBJ1-2, with a possible D match to TRBD1 (6 bases). CDR3 length equals 12 residues. Germline V gives CDR1 GTSNPN, CDR2 SVGIG (reference sequence). The V gene lost 4 bases and the J gene lost 7 bases, with 13 bases spanning the gap.